The clone carrying this TCR beta chain was found a few times. Its antigen is currently unknown. V lost 0 bases, J lost 4 bases, and 10 bases lay in between. The CDR3 covers 15 residues. It was with unique molecular identifiers that the TCRbeta library was prepared. TCRdb passed the PCR reads through MiXCR, listing each CDR3 protein once. The sample carries hundreds of thousands of distinct CDR3 sequences, roughly 13% recorded once. This sample is drawn from a study of T-cell reconstitution after alpha-beta-depleted transplantation in children. Study-level findings and limits: Fresh T-cell production supplied most of the T-cell counts and diversity seen one year after transplant. The study reportedly traced alpha-beta T cells about two months after transplant to several hundred expanded graft clones. Recipient T cells and thymic progenitors that survived gave rise to the high TCRbeta diversity observed at day 60 in some patients.

The chain links TRBV12-3 or TRBV12-4 to TRBJ2-1, with unresolved D. The TCR was taken from a male patient aged 10 to 17 who had a stem cell transplant for acute myeloid leukemia, so the T cells may come from the graft donor. This material consisted of PBMCs, mostly from graft donor cells, taken 360 days after TCRalphabeta/CD19-depleted stem cell transplant. CDR3 region: CASSLALLQYNEQFF. CDR3 coding DNA: TGTGCCAGCAGTTTAGCCCTCCTCCAATACAATGAGCAGTTCTTC.